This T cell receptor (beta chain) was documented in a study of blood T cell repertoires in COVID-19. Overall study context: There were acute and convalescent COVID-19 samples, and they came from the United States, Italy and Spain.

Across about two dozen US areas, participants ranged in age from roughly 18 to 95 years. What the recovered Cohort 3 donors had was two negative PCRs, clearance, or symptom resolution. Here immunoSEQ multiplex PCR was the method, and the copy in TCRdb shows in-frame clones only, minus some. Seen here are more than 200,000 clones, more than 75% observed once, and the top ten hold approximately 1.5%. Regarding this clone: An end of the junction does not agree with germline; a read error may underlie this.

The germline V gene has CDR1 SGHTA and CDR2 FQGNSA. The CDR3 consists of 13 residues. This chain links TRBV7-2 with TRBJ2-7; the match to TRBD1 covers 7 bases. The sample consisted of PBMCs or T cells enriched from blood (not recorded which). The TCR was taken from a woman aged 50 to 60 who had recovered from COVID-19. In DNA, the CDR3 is TGTGCCAGCAGCTCCCAGCCCGGACAGGTGGGGCACTTC. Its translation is CASSSQPGQVGHF.